Sequencing of this TCR beta chain was carried out in a study of blood T cell repertoires in COVID-19. The repertoire was sequenced with immunoSEQ multiplex PCR; TCRdb's copy has only in-frame clones and lacks some. The sample includes 140,000 or so clones, 70% to 90% of them seen just once. The CDR3 is 15 amino acids. The rearrangement joins TRBV21-1 to TRBJ2-7; whether TRBD1, the table's D call, matches the DNA was not checked. TRBV21-1 is given as a pseudogene. Sequencing was carried out using peripheral blood. The clonotype comes from a human donor with acute or convalescent COVID-19. The donor label of this sample is uncertain. CDR3 in amino acids: CASSRPGQGCYEQYV. In nucleotides, the CDR3 is TGTGCCAGCAGCAGACCGGGACAGGGATGTTACGAGCAGTACGTC.